This T cell receptor beta chain emerged from a study of cytomegalovirus exposure and HLA in healthy donors. Germline CDR1 reads ENHRY; CDR2 reads SYGVKD. CDR3 length: 17 residues. With 4 bases clipped from V and 5 bases from J, the junction kept 9 bases outside the gene matches. Measured with immunoSEQ multiplex PCR; TCRdb has only the in-frame clones, and not every one. Here the sample spans about 130,000 clones, 75% to 90% being singletons. The receptor's source is a young woman in good health and CMV-seronegative. Material: PBMCs. The chain couples TRBV10-3 to TRBJ2-1; TRBD2 matches at 12 bases. This CDR3 is CAISGLAGDLSNNEQFF. CDR3 DNA sequence: TGTGCCATCAGTGGACTAGCGGGAGATCTGAGCAACAATGAGCAGTTCTTC.